This T cell receptor beta chain came from a study of brain T cells in children with intractable seizures (dated by TCRdb to the early 2020s). In terms of the full investigation: A NanoString immunology panel was first used to screen resected brain tissue from about 53 pediatric epilepsy surgery cases for immune gene transcripts. Of the approximately twelve selected surgery cases, pre-surgery blood was also sequenced for eight, so four had brain tissue only. What the study reported, not specific to this receptor: Because sequencing depth was different between pre-surgery and post-surgery blood, clones absent from the pre-surgery sample may reflect undersampling. The patients' HCMV serostatus was not known, and viral specificity was inferred solely from CDR3 sequence similarity.

This clone was observed once. Its cognate antigen has yet to be identified. No base quality values were provided; no much bigger clone lies one nucleotide off. The CDR3 starts with the cysteine, ends with the phenylalanine, and has 15 residues. Just CDR3 DNA is preserved here, 45 bases in frame from base 1. CDR1 is given as KGHDR and CDR2 as SFDVKD, both from the germline V gene. The junction shows trimming of 4 bases on V and 4 bases on J, plus 15 bases between the germline ends. This specimen's time point label, per the study, means: resected brain tissue, or blood drawn just prior to surgery. The surgery cases with the highest brain T cell transcript signatures were chosen for TCR beta chain sequencing of brain tissue, and also of blood when blood was available. Before surgery, the patients had been given at least one anti-epileptic drug. The TCR-sequenced patients were children whose drug-resistant epilepsy was caused by tuberous sclerosis complex, focal cortical dysplasia, Rasmussen encephalitis or hemimegalencephaly. Bulk genomic DNA was isolated from unsorted brain tissue and whole blood using the Monarch genomic DNA purification kit.

TCR beta chain sequences were generated from genomic DNA using the immunoSEQ assay. For the original study's pipeline: CDR3 sequences that did not begin with the conserved framework cysteine at position 104 were removed by hand. To get clonality, the normalized Shannon's Diversity Index was subtracted from one, giving values from 0 (maximal diversity) to 1 (oligoclonal). Chi-squared comparison-of-proportions tests were used to check whether the frequency of the same CDR3 differed between samples, for example brain versus blood. Public clonotypes were found through immuneACCESS searches, while the VDJdb browser was used to judge similarity to known antiviral clonotypes. This immuneACCESS table, as held by TCRdb, lists in-frame sequences with V and J called but not all clones. Of the missing ones, under half trace to an unresolved V gene in checked studies; the others have no known cause. V and J calls and clone size come straight from that table; D and trimming were deduced from the DNA. For this sample there are fewer than 50,000 clones; around 90% appear just once. About 6% of the sample is taken by the ten largest.

Material: peripheral blood, obtained at surgery. The sequence joins TRBV24-1 to TRBJ2-5, with a tentative D gene TRBD2 over 6 matching bases. This TCR was sampled from a girl aged 2-10 years with tuberous sclerosis and intractable seizures. The CDR3 amino acid sequence is: CATSDTGRFAETQYF. The DNA sequence is given as TGTGCCACCAGTGACACGGGGAGGTTCGCAGAGACCCAGTACTTC.